This T cell receptor (beta chain) was captured in a study of blood T cell repertoires in COVID-19 (dated by TCRdb to 2020 to 2021). General notes on the study: Collaborator samples came from the United States, Italy and Spain and covered acute and convalescent phases of COVID-19. The material from the prospective study consisted of cDNA or gDNA derived from T cells, B-cell-depleted T cells, or PBMCs. The dataset comprised deeply sampled blood TCRbeta repertoires from subjects exposed to, actively infected with, or recovered from COVID-19. The repertoires were made available in a free public database intended to serve as a resource for research on the immune response to SARS-CoV-2. Samples were obtained from the ongoing ImmuneRACE study (first 160 participants) and from over 1,000 subjects provided by 6 global collaborators. Nearly every sample came with metadata listing a de-identified subject ID, COVID-19 status, age in years and sex. Where HLA class I and class II types were available, the types were taken from metadata supplied by the sample provider, not from assay-based typing.

This clone appeared once. Its antigen remains unidentified. No base quality information exists; no much larger clone differs at one position. Broader findings and caveats from the paper: The quantity of clinical and demographic metadata differed by source and by participant and was supplied without curation.

From the cysteine up to the phenylalanine, the CDR3 has a length of 15 residues. The read is trimmed to its CDR3 DNA, 45 bases read in frame from base 1. V is reduced by 0 bases and J by 8 bases, leaving a spacing of 12 bases between them. In the germline V gene, CDR1 corresponds to SGHDT and CDR2 to YYEEEE. Participants in the prospective study were aged about 18 to 89 years, lived in over 20 United States geographic areas, and enrolled through a virtual design. In the prospective study, participants were assigned to cohorts based on the clinical history participants reported in a screening survey and a study questionnaire. Mobile phlebotomists in the prospective study collected whole blood, serum and a nasopharyngeal or oropharyngeal swab from every participant. Over an approximately two-month period, participants in the prospective study had the option of providing additional blood draws and questionnaires. Before DNA extraction, blood samples from the prospective study were shipped at room temperature or frozen.

TCRbeta CDR3 regions were amplified from genomic DNA using the immunoSEQ Assay, a bias-controlled multiplex PCR. In the original analysis: Nucleated cell counts per sample were estimated from amplification of reference gene primers within the assay. To quantify the absolute abundance of each unique TCRbeta CDR3 rearrangement, sequence reads were collapsed and filtered. For each sample, productive Simpson clonality was calculated by taking the square root of Simpson's diversity index across productive rearrangements. What TCRdb holds here is the immuneACCESS table cut down to in-frame rearrangements. Part of the clones is not present; checked against another copy, under half of the missing clones reflect an unresolved V gene, and the others are unexplained. The V and J calls and clone size were taken over from that table, and D and trimming were inferred from the DNA. Here the sample has roughly 430,000 clones; roughly 86% occur a single time. About 2.1% of the sample lies in the top ten.

The V gene is TRBV5-6 and the J gene is TRBJ1-6; no confident D gene assignment can be made. Material for sequencing was PBMCs or T cells enriched from blood (not recorded which). The TCR originated in a woman aged 35 to 49 with acute COVID-19. CDR3 protein: CASSLAPRWDSPLHF. The sequenced DNA: TGTGCCAGCAGCTTGGCGCCGAGGTGGGATTCACCCCTCCACTTT.